The 22 T cell receptor beta chains reported below all come from one sample, sequenced in a study of cytomegalovirus exposure and HLA in healthy donors. A multiplex PCR was run with 60 Vbeta primers and 13 Jbeta primers. TCRdb keeps only in-frame clones here, not all; method: immunoSEQ multiplex PCR. The profile shows 250,000 to 350,000 clones, 80% to 90% of them singletons. The material sequenced was PBMCs. The receptors stem from a woman between 18 and 29 years old in good health and CMV-seronegative.

This sequence joins TRBV5-1 and TRBJ2-2; TRBD2 agrees at 8 bases. V lost 4 bases and J lost 2; bases outside the gene matches: 7. Per germline, CDR1 SGHRS and CDR2 YFSETQ. The CDR3 has 16 residues. CDR3 residues: CASSPLGGGNTGELFF. CDR3 nucleotides: TGCGCCAGCAGCCCTCTCGGGGGGGGAAACACCGGGGAGCTGTTTTTT.

The gene calls are TRBV20-1 and TRBJ1-4; no firm D call. In germline, CDR1 is DFQATT, CDR2 SNEGSKA (reference sequence). The CDR3 consists of 10 residues. Between the trimmed V and J ends, which lost 6 bases and 4 bases, there was a span of 3 bases. The CDR3 DNA reads TGCAGTGCCAGTAATGAAAAACTGTTTTTT. Translating gives CSASNEKLFF.

The V call is TRBV5-1, the J call TRBJ1-2; 8 bases align to TRBD1. Germline V gene data show CDR1 as SGHRS and CDR2 as YFSETQ. Germline trimming cut 2 bases from V and 8 bases from J; bases unmatched to any gene: 17. This CDR3 spans 17 amino acids. CDR3 DNA sequence: TGCGCCAGCAGCTTAATCGGGACAGGACTCGCCGTTAGGGGCTACACCTTC. Its translation is CASSLIGTGLAVRGYTF.

The chain is built from TRBV5-4 and TRBJ2-5, with TRBD1 matching over 9 bases. CDR1 is SGHNT, CDR2 YYREEE, per germline (reference sequence). V shed 3 bases and J 11 bases; nucleotides not matched to a gene: 14. This CDR3 contains 15 residues. CDR3 amino acids: CASSYPDRGLGEQYF. The DNA of the CDR3 is TGTGCCAGCAGCTACCCGGACAGGGGTCTGGGAGAGCAGTACTTC. Using reference TRBV5-4 and TRBJ2-5 for the parts outside the CDR3, the full variable domain is ETGVTQSPTHLIKTRGQQVTLRCSSQSGHNTVSWYQQALGQGPQFIFQYYREEENGRGNFPPRFSGLQFPNYSSELNVNALELDDSALYLCASSYPDRGLGEQYFGPGTRLLVL.

CDR3 coding DNA: TGTGCCTGGAGTCCTCGACAGGGAATGGGAGGTGGTCAGCCCCAGCATTTT. Translating gives CAWSPRQGMGGGQPQHF. The chain joins TRBV30 to TRBJ1-5; 7 bases fit TRBD1. V dropped 2 bases and J dropped 6; count of bases not matched to a gene: 16. The CDR3 sequence is 17 residues long. CDR1 and CDR2 from the germline V gene are GTSNPN and SVGIG (reference sequence).

This chain uses TRBV10-2 with TRBJ1-1; D may be TRBD1 (6 bases). The CDR3 spans 14 residues. Looked up from germline, CDR1 is WSHSY and CDR2 is SAAADI. V was trimmed by 2 bases and J by 0 bases, leaving 7 bases between them. The CDR3 reads CASSEGQLNTEAFF. CDR3 DNA: TGCGCCAGCAGTGAGGGACAGCTGAACACTGAAGCTTTCTTT.

Points on this clone: Other DNA variants within this sample encode the same CDR3. This sequence joins TRBV27 and TRBJ1-6, with D possibly TRBD1 on 6 matching bases. Germline CDR1 and CDR2: MNHEY and SMNVEV (reference sequence). Trimming cost V 4 bases and J 3 bases, with 13 bases left between them. The CDR3 covers 16 residues. The CDR3, as DNA: TGTGCCAGCAGTTCCCGTGCAGGGGTCTATAATTCACCCCTCCACTTT. The encoded protein is CASSSRAGVYNSPLHF.

The table lists this clone with a few counts. The chain joins TRBV5-6 to TRBJ1-4; a possible D gene is TRBD1 (6 bases). The CDR3 runs 15 residues. V shed 6 bases and J shed 8 bases, with 20 bases lying between them. In germline, CDR1 is SGHDT, CDR2 YYEEEE. This CDR3 reads CASTPAGGLSEKLFF. CDR3 nucleotide sequence: TGTGCCAGCACCCCGGCGGGGGGGCTTAGCGAAAAACTGTTTTTT.

The sample holds a few counts of this clone. The chain recombines TRBV2 with TRBJ1-1, with D possibly being TRBD1 (6 bases). CDR3 length equals 12 residues. Per the germline V gene, CDR1 is SNHLY and CDR2 is FYNNEI. Between the trimmed V and J ends, which lost 2 bases and 7 bases, there was a span of 8 bases. CDR3 protein: CASSEQGNEAFF. CDR3 DNA: TGTGCCAGCAGTGAACAGGGGAATGAAGCTTTCTTT.

This chain links TRBV9 with TRBJ1-6; D is possibly TRBD1 (6 bases). In germline, CDR1 is SGDLS, CDR2 YYNGEE. CDR3 length: 16 amino acids. Between the trimmed V and J ends, which lost 0 bases and 7 bases, there was a span of 14 bases. CDR3 nucleotide sequence: TGTGCCAGCAGCGTAGGATCCAGGGGAACCAATTCACCCCTCCACTTT. Translated, it gives CASSVGSRGTNSPLHF.

This clone was detected once. The chain carries TRBV11-2 and TRBJ2-7; possibly TRBD2 for D (5 bases). The V end lost 0 bases, the J end lost 3 bases, and 18 bases lay between the germline ends. This CDR3 contains 17 residues. The germline V gene has CDR1 SGHAT and CDR2 FQNNGV. The CDR3 protein is CASSLEGWRGKLYEQYF. The CDR3 DNA sequence: TGTGCCAGCAGCTTAGAGGGTTGGAGAGGGAAACTCTACGAGCAGTACTTC.

On this clone: At one boundary the junction diverges from the germline segment, which might be a read error. V is TRBV2 and J is TRBJ1-1; 7 bases are shared with TRBD1. The CDR3 extends over 18 amino acids. The germline V gene has CDR1 SNHLY and CDR2 FYNNEI. This chain's CDR3 is CVSSEWGPSGQPNTEAFF. The CDR3 bases are TGTGTCAGCAGTGAATGGGGTCCTTCGGGACAGCCGAACACTGAAGCTTTCTTT.

This chain joins TRBV9 and TRBJ1-3; 9 bases are shared with TRBD1. CDR1 is SGDLS and CDR2 is YYNGEE in the germline V gene. The CDR3 has 17 amino acids. V dropped 0 bases and J dropped 1; count of bases not matched to a gene: 5. CDR3 DNA: TGTGCCAGCAGCGTAGGGGGGACAGGGTTTTCTGGAAACACCATATATTTT. This codes for CASSVGGTGFSGNTIYF.

The CDR3, as DNA: TGTGCCAGCAGCCCAAACACGTGGCGGGGGGTAGATACGCAGTATTTT. It codes for CASSPNTWRGVDTQYF. The chain couples TRBV6-6 to TRBJ2-3; 8 bases are a match to TRBD2. There are 16 residues in the CDR3. V lost 6 bases to trimming and J lost 5 bases; unmatched junction nucleotides: 13. Germline CDR1 is MNHNY and CDR2 is SVGAGI (reference sequence).

Notes on this clone: Other nucleotide sequences in the sample specify the same CDR3. The chain joins TRBV30 to TRBJ1-1; D gene uncertain. Germline lookup yields CDR1 GTSNPN and CDR2 SVGIG (reference sequence). The germline V and J ends were trimmed by 0 bases and 5 bases, with 10 bases remaining between them. This CDR3 is built from 13 residues. CDR3 sequence: CAWSVRRGTEAFF. The CDR3 DNA sequence: TGTGCCTGGAGTGTCAGGCGCGGGACTGAAGCTTTCTTT.

The CDR3 reads CASSLQVDQPQHF. The CDR3 nucleotides are TGTGCCAGCAGCTTACAGGTTGATCAGCCCCAGCATTTT. The chain links TRBV11-2 to TRBJ1-5, with D unresolved. The germline V gene encodes CDR1 SGHAT and CDR2 FQNNGV. The CDR3 has 13 amino acids. V was cut by 2 bases and J by 5 bases, with 7 bases left in between.

The chain has TRBV6-1 and TRBJ1-2; tentatively, D is TRBD1 (5 bases). The CDR3 spans 15 residues. The germline CDR1 and CDR2 sequences are MNHNS and SASEGT. V was cut by 3 bases and J by 4 bases, with 15 bases left in between. The CDR3 DNA reads TGTGCCAGCAGTGAGTCAGGGTGGGGAACCTATGGCTACACCTTC. It translates to CASSESGWGTYGYTF.

This chain links TRBV20-1 with TRBJ1-1; no clear D gene. Trimming shortened V by 5 bases and J by 1 base, and 5 bases separated the two germline ends. This CDR3 spans 11 amino acids. CDR1 DFQATT and CDR2 SNEGSKA come from the germline V gene (reference sequence). The DNA of the CDR3 is TGCAGTGCTCCCTGGAACACTGAAGCTTTCTTT. Translated, it gives CSAPWNTEAFF.

Remarks on this clone: At one end, the junction sequence differs from germline, possibly due to a read error. The chain employs TRBV7-9 and TRBJ1-4, with 7 bases fitting TRBD1. This CDR3 spans 14 amino acids. Germline V gene sequence: CDR1 SEHNR, CDR2 FQNEAQ (reference sequence). The CDR3 coding sequence is TGTTCCAGCAGCTTAGGGGGCAATAATGAAAAACTGTTTTTT. This codes for CSSSLGGNNEKLFF.

V usage is TRBV7-9 and J usage is TRBJ2-1, with a weak D call TRBD2 (6 bases). This CDR3 spans 18 amino acids. CDR1 and CDR2 (germline): SEHNR, FQNEAQ (reference sequence). The V gene lost 5 bases and the J gene lost 0 bases, with 20 bases spanning the gap. The CDR3 nucleotides are TGTGCCAGCAGCCCGGGGCGGGGCGGGCCAAGCTCCTACAATGAGCAGTTCTTC. This codes for CASSPGRGGPSSYNEQFF.

This clone has a single count. The J gene is TRBJ1-6, the V gene TRBV6-6, with D possibly TRBD1 on 5 matching bases. The CDR3 consists of 13 residues. CDR1 and CDR2 from the germline V gene are MNHNY and SVGAGI (reference sequence). Between the trimmed V and J ends, which lost 2 bases and 9 bases, there was a span of 8 bases. In DNA, the CDR3 is TGTGCCAGCAGTTACAAGGGGTTTTCACCCCTCCACTTT. It encodes CASSYKGFSPLHF.

This rearrangement joins TRBV7-9 to TRBJ2-1, with D perhaps matching TRBD1 (5 bases). V lost 5 bases to trimming and J lost 8 bases, with 7 bases between them. Looked up from germline, CDR1 is SEHNR and CDR2 is FQNEAQ (reference sequence). The CDR3 extends over 11 amino acids. The DNA for the CDR3 is TGTGCCAGCAGCCCGACAGATGAGCAGTTCTTC. This gives the protein CASSPTDEQFF. Complete variable domain (other parts from reference TRBV7-9 and TRBJ2-1): DTGVSQNPRHKITKRGQNVTFRCDPISEHNRLYWYRQTLGQGPEFLTYFQNEAQLEKSRLLSDRFSAERPKGSFSTLEIQRTEQGDSAMYLCASSPTDEQFFGPGTRLTVL.